This T cell receptor (beta chain) was documented in a study of shared clonotypes between healthy human individuals. In regard to this clone: The antigen is unknown.

Findings and caveats of the study: Large depth notwithstanding, sorted-subset sequencing proved incomplete by rarefaction. Non-shared clonotypes had lower generation probabilities than those shared by all four donors.

Terminally differentiated effector memory CD45RA+ cells were excluded by CCR7 positive selection of CD45RO-negative cells. Every immunoSEQ plate was one replicate of a subset's evenly spread DNA. Here immunoSEQ multiplex PCR was the method, and the copy in TCRdb shows in-frame clones only, minus some. The table includes around 700,000 clones, roughly nine tenths detected once. The sequenced sample consisted of naive CD8+ T cells sorted from blood. The sequence derives from a man aged 30-40 years in good health.

The CDR3 is CASSLAGVGNEQFF. CDR3 DNA: TGTGCCAGTAGTCTAGCGGGAGTTGGCAATGAGCAGTTCTTC. The chain recombines TRBV19 with TRBJ2-1; TRBD2 matches 10 bases. CDR3 length: 14 amino acids. Germline CDR1 is LNHDA and CDR2 is SQIVND (reference sequence). The V and J ends lost 5 bases and 6 bases, in that order; junction bases with no gene match: 4.